The 27 T cell receptor beta chains below all came from one sample that was sequenced in a study of tumour-infiltrating T cells in Burkitt lymphoma. Using immunoSEQ multiplex PCR, the repertoire was profiled, and TCRdb retains in-frame clones only, with some absent. The sample records around 13,000 clones, approximately 85% being singletons. The sequencing sample was made of tumor tissue. The receptors originated from a human donor with diffuse large B-cell lymphoma.

The chain carries TRBV6-4 and TRBJ2-1; a possible D gene is TRBD2 (5 bases). Germline-derived CDR1 and CDR2 are MRHNA and SNTAGT. V dropped 1 base and J dropped 2 bases, with 12 bases sitting between them. The CDR3 is 16 amino acids. The CDR3 nucleotides are TGTGCCAGCAGTGACTGGGAGACTGGGACCTACAATGAGCAGTTCTTC. It yields the protein CASSDWETGTYNEQFF.

The chain carries TRBV2 and TRBJ2-5; TRBD2 is a possible D gene (5 bases). The end of the DNA fits TRBJ2-7 better, so the J call may be wrong. The germline V gene encodes CDR1 SNHLY and CDR2 FYNNEI. The CDR3 runs to 12 residues. The chain's CDR3 is CAGGETYYEQYF. The CDR3 nucleotides read TGTGCCGGAGGAGAGACCTACTACGAGCAGTACTTC.

The chain is built from TRBV7-6 and TRBJ1-1, with D perhaps matching TRBD1 (6 bases). Germline-derived CDR1 and CDR2 are SGHVS and FNYEAQ. CDR3 length equals 13 residues. V dropped 1 base and J dropped 5 bases, with 8 bases sitting between them. The CDR3 protein is CASSLEGGTEAFF. The CDR3 DNA sequence: TGTGCCAGCAGCTTAGAGGGGGGGACTGAAGCTTTCTTT. The entire variable domain, with the rest obtained from reference TRBV7-6 and TRBJ1-1, is as follows: GAGVSQSPRYKVTKRGQDVALRCDPISGHVSLYWYRQALGQGPEFLTYFNYEAQQDKSGLPNDRFSAERPEGSISTLTIQRTEQRDSAMYRCASSLEGGTEAFFGQGTRLTVV.

This clone has just one count. This chain links TRBV7-2 with TRBJ2-7, with TRBD2 as a possible D gene (5 bases). The CDR3 contains 13 residues. Germline-derived CDR1 and CDR2 are SGHTA and FQGNSA. Trimming shortened V by 1 base and J by 3 bases, and 7 bases separated the two germline ends. Here the CDR3 reads CASSLGGIYEQYF. The CDR3 coding sequence is TGTGCCAGCAGCTTAGGAGGGATCTACGAGCAGTACTTC.

The J gene is TRBJ1-5, the V gene TRBV19, with a tentative D call TRBD1 (5 bases). CDR3 length: 14 amino acids. Germline V lookup: CDR1 LNHDA, CDR2 SQIVND (reference sequence). V lost 5 bases and J lost 4, with 12 bases in between. This chain's CDR3 is CASSEGQGNQPQHF. The DNA for the CDR3 is TGTGCCAGTAGTGAGGGTCAGGGTAATCAGCCCCAGCATTTT.

Remarks on this clone: A much larger clone is a single base away; this may be a read error. The chain recombines TRBV2 with TRBJ2-1; D uncertain. This CDR3 comprises 10 residues. Trimming stripped 5 bases from V and 7 bases from J, with 3 bases between. The germline V gene encodes CDR1 SNHLY and CDR2 FYNNEI. CDR3: CASSCNEQFF. The DNA for the CDR3 is TGTGCCAGCAGTTGTAATGAGCAGTTCTTC.

J is TRBJ2-2 and V is TRBV2, with TRBD2 matching over 8 bases. CDR3 length: 16 amino acids. After removal of 6 bases from V and 7 bases from J, the junction contained 13 bases not matched to a gene. Germline V CDR1 and CDR2: SNHLY, FYNNEI. The CDR3 coding sequence is TGTGCCAGCAGAGTTAGTAGCGGGGCCTGGGACGGGGAGCTGTTTTTT. It specifies CASRVSSGAWDGELFF.

This chain joins TRBV29-1 and TRBJ1-1, with D uncertain. The V and J ends lost 3 bases and 6 bases respectively, with 14 bases between them. In germline, CDR1 is SQVTM, CDR2 ANQGSEA. CDR3 size: 13 residues. DNA of the CDR3: TGCAGCGTTGATGTCCCGGGGTACCCTGAAGCTTTCTTT. This gives the protein CSVDVPGYPEAFF.

This CDR3 reads CASSSTLQGAGQPQHF. The CDR3 DNA reads TGTGCCAGCAGCTCGACGTTACAGGGGGCGGGTCAGCCCCAGCATTTT. The chain is built from TRBV5-6 and TRBJ1-5, with 9 bases matching TRBD1. V was clipped by 3 bases and J by 6 bases; unmatched bases: 10. The CDR3 is 16 residues long. From germline, CDR1 is SGHDT and CDR2 YYEEEE.

The chain carries TRBV27 and TRBJ2-7; the match to TRBD2 covers 9 bases. J gave up 13 bases and V 7 bases, and 20 bases lay outside the gene matches. The germline gives CDR1 MNHEY, CDR2 SMNVEV (reference sequence). The CDR3 sequence is 15 residues long. Written as DNA, the CDR3 is TGTGCCAGCACCTTAGGCGGGGGGGTCTCTCTTGGTTTATACTTC. The encoded protein is CASTLGGGVSLGLYF.

This rearrangement joins TRBV5-1 to TRBJ2-7, with D unresolved. V shed 0 bases and J shed 1 base, with 8 bases lying between them. This CDR3 region has 14 residues. The germline CDR1 and CDR2 sequences are SGHRS and YFSETQ. Written as DNA, the CDR3 is TGCGCCAGCAGCTTGGCCGGCAGATCCTACGAGCAGTACTTC. Its translation: CASSLAGRSYEQYF.

J is TRBJ1-1 and V is TRBV19; D is uncertain. The ends were cut back, 1 base at V and 6 bases at J, with 9 bases in the middle. The CDR3 contains 13 residues. Per germline, CDR1 LNHDA and CDR2 SQIVND (reference sequence). CDR3 DNA: TGTGCCAGTAGTATAGGACCCTGGGCTGAAGCTTTCTTT. It is translated as CASSIGPWAEAFF.

The V call is TRBV7-2, the J call TRBJ2-5; no firm D call. The CDR3 spans 13 residues. CDR1 and CDR2 from the germline V gene are SGHTA and FQGNSA. The V end lost 0 bases, the J end lost 5 bases, and 7 bases lay between the germline ends. The CDR3 sequence is CASSLAARETQYF. The CDR3 DNA follows: TGTGCCAGCAGCTTAGCCGCGCGGGAGACCCAGTACTTC.

The chain uses TRBV27 and TRBJ2-1; 9 bases are shared with TRBD1. Losses at the gene ends were 8 bases for V and 9 bases for J; bases not matched to a gene: 11. Germline CDR1 and CDR2: MNHEY and SMNVEV (reference sequence). CDR3 length equals 14 residues. The CDR3 DNA sequence: TGTGCCAGCCTTACGGGACAGGGTGTATCTGAGCAGTTCTTC. Translating gives CASLTGQGVSEQFF.

The chain has TRBV15 and TRBJ2-1, with D unresolved. CDR1 LNHNV and CDR2 YYDKDF come from the germline V gene (reference sequence). The V end was cut by 5 bases, the J end by 0 bases, with 5 bases between. This CDR3 is 13 amino acids long. The CDR3 region has the DNA TGTGCCACCAGCCCGAGCTCCTACAATGAGCAGTTCTTC. This codes for CATSPSSYNEQFF. The full variable domain, in which reference TRBV15 and TRBJ2-1 provide the parts outside the CDR3, is DAMVIQNPRYQVTQFGKPVTLSCSQTLNHNVMYWYQQKSSQAPKLLFHYYDKDFNNEADTPDNFQSRRPNTSFCFLDIRSPGLGDTAMYLCATSPSSYNEQFFGPGTRLTVL.

This rearrangement joins TRBV29-1 to TRBJ2-7, with 8 bases that match TRBD1. CDR3 length: 14 amino acids. Trimming cost V 1 base and J 0 bases; bases outside gene matches: 2. The germline gives CDR1 SQVTM, CDR2 ANQGSEA. The CDR3 coding sequence is TGCAGCGTTGAAGGAACAGGGGGCTCCTACGAGCAGTACTTC. Encoded protein: CSVEGTGGSYEQYF.

The chain is built from TRBV7-9 and TRBJ2-1; 7 nucleotides line up with TRBD2. The CDR3 consists of 14 residues. The V and J ends lost 1 base and 6 bases, in that order; junction bases with no gene match: 3. Germline V lookup: CDR1 SEHNR, CDR2 FQNEAQ (reference sequence). This CDR3 reads CASSLVGTINEQFF. The CDR3 bases are TGTGCCAGCAGCTTAGTGGGGACTATCAATGAGCAGTTCTTC.

The rearrangement joins TRBV27 to TRBJ1-5; the D gene is possibly TRBD1 (6 bases). V lost 3 bases, J lost 0 bases, and 12 bases lay in between. The CDR3 totals 16 residues. Germline V gene lookup returns CDR1 MNHEY and CDR2 SMNVEV (reference sequence). The CDR3 DNA follows: TGTGCCAGCAGTTTTGGGGGGGCCTATAGCAATCAGCCCCAGCATTTT. This sequence encodes CASSFGGAYSNQPQHF.

This chain links TRBV6-1 with TRBJ1-3, with D uncertain. Germline CDR1 MNHNS, CDR2 SASEGT. The germline V and J ends were trimmed by 6 bases and 8 bases, with 14 bases remaining between them. The length of the CDR3 is 13 residues. The CDR3 region has the DNA TGTGCCAGCAGACCAGACACTTTCGACACCATATATTTT. Protein sequence: CASRPDTFDTIYF.

Comment on this clone: Mismatch with germline at one junction end may stem from a read error. The rearrangement joins TRBV7-7 to TRBJ2-3; 13 bases fit TRBD2. Germline CDR1 SSHAT, CDR2 FNYEAQ (reference sequence). CDR3 length: 16 amino acids. CDR3 sequence reads: CASSPRLAGGLDTQYF. The CDR3 region has the DNA TGTGCTAGCAGCCCCCGACTAGCGGGGGGTTTAGATACGCAGTATTTT.

The rearrangement joins TRBV7-2 to TRBJ2-5; 8 nucleotides line up with TRBD2. The CDR3 runs to 14 residues. Germline assignment: CDR1 SGHTA and CDR2 FQGNSA. Trimming at V came to 1 base and at J to 4 bases, leaving 2 bases not matched to a gene. CDR3 bases: TGTGCCAGCAGCTTAGTAGCGGGAAGAGAGACCCAGTACTTC. Amino acids: CASSLVAGRETQYF.

V and J are TRBV5-4 and TRBJ2-5; TRBD2 aligns across 13 bases. Trimming at V came to 4 bases and at J to 2 bases, leaving 2 bases not matched to a gene. The CDR3 has 15 amino acids. From germline, CDR1 is SGHNT and CDR2 YYREEE (reference sequence). CDR3 nucleotides: TGTGCCAGCAGCGAGGGACTAGCGGGACAAGAGACCCAGTACTTC. Residues: CASSEGLAGQETQYF.

This rearrangement joins TRBV5-4 to TRBJ1-2; D ambiguous. Between the trimmed V and J ends, which lost 1 base and 7 bases, there was a span of 14 bases. The germline CDR1 and CDR2 sequences are SGHNT and YYREEE (reference sequence). The CDR3 is 14 amino acids. CDR3 loop: CASSLPGGVSGYTF. CDR3 nucleotide sequence: TGTGCCAGCAGCTTGCCCGGCGGGGTCTCTGGCTACACCTTC.

This clone occurred a few times. This rearrangement joins TRBV6-5 to TRBJ1-3; D is unresolved. Germline V gene data show CDR1 as MNHEY and CDR2 as SVGAGI. The CDR3 has 15 amino acids. V was shortened by 2 bases and J by 9 bases, with 17 bases between the two germline ends. CDR3 residues: CASSYPRPPPCTIYF. The CDR3 coding sequence is TGTGCCAGCAGTTACCCGAGACCCCCGCCGTGCACCATATATTTT.

This sequence joins TRBV5-1 and TRBJ2-2, with 10 positions matching TRBD2. Germline V gene data show CDR1 as SGHRS and CDR2 as YFSETQ. CDR3 length: 16 amino acids. Germline trimming cut 5 bases from V and 4 bases from J; bases unmatched to any gene: 8. CDR3 nucleotides: TGCGCCAGCAGGCCTGGGACTAGCGTATCCACCGGGGAGCTGTTTTTT. Amino acid sequence: CASRPGTSVSTGELFF.

This chain uses TRBV4-3 with TRBJ2-3, with 11 positions matching TRBD2. CDR3 size: 17 residues. The trim removed 4 bases at V and 6 bases at J, leaving 12 bases unmatched. CDR1 and CDR2 from the germline V gene are LGHNA and YSLEER. The CDR3 reads CASSRILAGVPGDTQYF. DNA for the CDR3: TGCGCCAGCAGCCGGATACTAGCGGGAGTCCCAGGTGATACGCAGTATTTT.

For the CDR3, the DNA is TGTGCCAGTAGTATCGTACAGGGGGCAGGGGATGAGCAGTTCTTC. Amino acids: CASSIVQGAGDEQFF. The rearrangement uses TRBV19 and TRBJ2-1, with 9 bases lining up with TRBD1. Germline V gives CDR1 LNHDA, CDR2 SQIVND (reference sequence). Losses at the gene ends were 3 bases for V and 8 bases for J; bases not matched to a gene: 8. The CDR3 runs to 15 residues.